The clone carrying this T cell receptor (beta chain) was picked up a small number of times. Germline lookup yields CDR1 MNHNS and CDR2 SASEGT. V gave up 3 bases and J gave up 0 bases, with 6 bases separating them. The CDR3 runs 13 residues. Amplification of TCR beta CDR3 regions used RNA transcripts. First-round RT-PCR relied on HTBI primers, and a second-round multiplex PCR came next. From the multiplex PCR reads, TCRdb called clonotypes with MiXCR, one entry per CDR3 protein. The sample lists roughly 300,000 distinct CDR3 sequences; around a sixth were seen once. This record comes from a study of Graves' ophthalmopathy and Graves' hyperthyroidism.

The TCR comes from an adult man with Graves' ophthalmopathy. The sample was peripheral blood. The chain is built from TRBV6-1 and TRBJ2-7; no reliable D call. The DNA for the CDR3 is TGTGCCAGCAGTGACCTTAGCTCCTACGAGCAGTACTTC. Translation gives CASSDLSSYEQYF.